One T cell receptor (beta chain) is described in this entry. The sample originates from a study of blood T cell repertoires in COVID-19. In the study overall: From the United States, Italy and Spain came samples of acute and convalescent COVID-19.

V lost 5 bases and J lost 2, with 9 bases in between. Germline lookup yields CDR1 MNHEY and CDR2 SVGAGI. This CDR3 has 13 residues. TCRdb's copy holds only in-frame clones and misses some; the assay was immunoSEQ multiplex PCR. This sample has about 69,000 clones, with approximately 82% found just once. The sample taken for sequencing was peripheral blood. The chain joins TRBV6-5 to TRBJ1-2; D remains ambiguous. The receptor's source is a woman aged 80 or older with acute or convalescent COVID-19. The CDR3: CASSTGSNYGYTF. CDR3 DNA: TGTGCCAGCAGTACCGGGTCGAACTATGGCTACACCTTC.